This is a list of T cell receptor beta chains from one sample in a study of cytomegalovirus exposure and HLA in healthy donors. Generated by immunoSEQ multiplex PCR, the TCRdb table keeps only in-frame clones and is missing some. The repertoire includes under 150,000 clones, around 86% of them detected once, and about 7.5% sits in the top ten. The sample consisted of PBMCs. The receptor source for this set is a woman in her fifties or sixties in good health and CMV-seropositive. Both conserved end residues are part of each CDR3.

j_call: TRBJ2-7; v_call: TRBV27; cdr3_aa: CASSLLGTTYEQYF
j_call: TRBJ2-7; v_call: TRBV7-6; cdr3_aa: CASSSYPRDRAPYEQYF
j_call: TRBJ2-2; v_call: TRBV4-1; cdr3_aa: CASSLPRGDRVF
j_call: TRBJ1-3; v_call: TRBV19; cdr3_aa: CASSISGNTIYF
j_call: TRBJ2-7; v_call: TRBV19; cdr3_aa: CASALRQYPYEQYF
j_call: TRBJ2-5; v_call: TRBV5-1; cdr3_aa: CASSSLLAAHQETQYF
j_call: TRBJ1-6; v_call: TRBV9; cdr3_aa: CASSVGGGSPLHF
j_call: TRBJ1-1; v_call: TRBV13; cdr3_aa: CASSSWDRADTEAFF
j_call: TRBJ2-2; v_call: TRBV7-9; cdr3_aa: CASSSGGANTGELFF
j_call: TRBJ2-1; v_call: TRBV9; cdr3_aa: CASSVSGYAYNEQFF
j_call: TRBJ1-5; v_call: TRBV2; cdr3_aa: CASSEFRTGNNQPQHF
j_call: TRBJ2-7; v_call: TRBV7-9; cdr3_aa: CSSSLGTYYEQYF
j_call: TRBJ2-7; v_call: TRBV7-2; cdr3_aa: CASSPRLVSYEQYF
j_call: TRBJ1-4; v_call: TRBV4-3; cdr3_aa: CASSQVPDRDNEKLFF
j_call: TRBJ1-1; v_call: TRBV7-9; cdr3_aa: CASSLFIRAHTEAFF
j_call: TRBJ2-6; v_call: TRBV5-1; cdr3_aa: CASSSPVGGANGLTF
j_call: TRBJ2-7; v_call: TRBV9; cdr3_aa: CASSVGLDSYEQYF
j_call: TRBJ1-2; v_call: TRBV7-9; cdr3_aa: CASNPFNYGYTF
j_call: TRBJ2-2; v_call: TRBV5-1; cdr3_aa: CASRIGTSGTGELFF
j_call: TRBJ2-2; v_call: TRBV9; cdr3_aa: CASSVDRGDTGELFF
j_call: TRBJ1-2; v_call: TRBV29-1; cdr3_aa: CSVEGWTAYGYTF
j_call: TRBJ1-4; v_call: TRBV7-6; cdr3_aa: CASSLSKGQGREKLFF
j_call: TRBJ1-5; v_call: TRBV7-9; cdr3_aa: CASSPEGSRSQPQHF
j_call: TRBJ2-2; v_call: TRBV7-3; cdr3_aa: CASTGEGTGELFF
j_call: TRBJ1-6; v_call: TRBV19; cdr3_aa: CASKGPILDRALGGSPLHF
j_call: TRBJ1-5; v_call: TRBV2; cdr3_aa: CASSDGQGGIQPQHF
j_call: TRBJ2-5; v_call: TRBV11-1; cdr3_aa: CASSLVLGGETQYF
j_call: TRBJ1-1; v_call: TRBV29-1; cdr3_aa: CSVVGRLGNTEAFF
j_call: TRBJ2-3; v_call: TRBV5-1; cdr3_aa: CASSLGLAGAGDTQYF
j_call: TRBJ2-7; v_call: TRBV28; cdr3_aa: CASGRGYEQYF
j_call: TRBJ2-3; v_call: TRBV7-9; cdr3_aa: CASSRRTDTQYF
j_call: TRBJ1-1; v_call: TRBV19; cdr3_aa: CASSIGRHLEAFF
j_call: TRBJ1-1; v_call: TRBV10-3; cdr3_aa: CASSQGVVGTEAFF
j_call: TRBJ2-1; v_call: TRBV5-1; cdr3_aa: CASSLELAGPPSYNEQFF
j_call: TRBJ2-1; v_call: TRBV13; cdr3_aa: CASSPRSGRMNEQFF
j_call: TRBJ2-1; v_call: TRBV11-2; cdr3_aa: CASSFTGEGNEQFF
j_call: TRBJ2-5; v_call: TRBV11-3; cdr3_aa: CASSSGTGDNQETQYF
j_call: TRBJ1-2; v_call: TRBV13; cdr3_aa: CASSGAGTNYGYTF
j_call: TRBJ2-2; v_call: TRBV5-4; cdr3_aa: CASAQTTNTGELFF
j_call: TRBJ2-7; v_call: TRBV27; cdr3_aa: CASSSAGTGTYEQYF
j_call: TRBJ1-1; v_call: TRBV29-1; cdr3_aa: CSARVAGDTEAFF
j_call: TRBJ2-2; v_call: TRBV7-3; cdr3_aa: CASTRDTNTGELFF
j_call: TRBJ1-1; v_call: TRBV2; cdr3_aa: CASSESGFDTEAFF